This is a list of T cell receptor beta chains from one sample in a study of regulatory T cells in long-lasting Graves disease. Each CDR3 protein gets one entry after TCRdb re-called the multiplex PCR reads with MiXCR. The data contain roughly 440,000 distinct CDR3 sequences, roughly 15% of them singletons. The same data also went into a second study, on T cells in Graves' hyperthyroidism and ophthalmopathy.

Sequences were derived from peripheral blood mononuclear cells (PBMCs), sampled at new diagnosis, from a patient treated with antithyroid drugs. The source is a woman between 18 and 30 years old with Graves disease. The CDR3 runs from the conserved cysteine through the conserved F or W. Each record gives: CDR3 length, J gene, V gene, CDR3 protein.

>15|TRBJ2-3|TRBV18
CASSPYPALPDTQYF
>18|TRBJ2-7|TRBV28
CASTPGHRRSTGNYEQYF
>16|TRBJ2-2|TRBV28
CASSPPSGGSTGELFF
>17|TRBJ1-3|TRBV6-5
CASSYSGTGRSGNTIYF
>14|TRBJ1-1|TRBV6-1
CASRVQPELTEAFF
>14|TRBJ2-7|TRBV28
CASHSGLVGYEQYF
>15|TRBJ1-2|TRBV6-1
CASSEATQSNYGYTF
>19|TRBJ1-4|TRBV15
CATSTPGTGPLWEDEKLFF
>13|TRBJ2-7|TRBV2
CASRRTEDYEQYF
>12|TRBJ1-5|TRBV12-3/TRBV12-4
CASRAGVGPQHF
>15|TRBJ1-2|TRBV6-2/TRBV6-3
CASSSTADRGYGYTF
>11|TRBJ2-3|TRBV28
CASSFWNTQYF
>13|TRBJ1-4|TRBV6-2/TRBV6-3
CASSEGTGTSGFF
>13|TRBJ2-7|TRBV3-1
CASSQDAILGQYF
>15|TRBJ1-1|TRBV28
CASSPQGQWNTEAFF
>15|TRBJ2-3|TRBV10-3
CAITPSGTSTDTQYF
>18|TRBJ2-2|TRBV28
CASSQESLAGVGTGELFF
>14|TRBJ2-7|TRBV28
CASSPSRGLREQYF
>17|TRBJ2-1|TRBV20-1
CSAAPGLAGVGYNEQFF
>13|TRBJ2-7|TRBV5-4
CASSQGLAYEQYF
>13|TRBJ2-7|TRBV10-2
CASNSGSRYEQYF
>17|TRBJ1-2|TRBV13
CASSPQAGWGANYGYTF
>14|TRBJ2-7|TRBV12-3/TRBV12-4
CASSLPRLGNEQYF